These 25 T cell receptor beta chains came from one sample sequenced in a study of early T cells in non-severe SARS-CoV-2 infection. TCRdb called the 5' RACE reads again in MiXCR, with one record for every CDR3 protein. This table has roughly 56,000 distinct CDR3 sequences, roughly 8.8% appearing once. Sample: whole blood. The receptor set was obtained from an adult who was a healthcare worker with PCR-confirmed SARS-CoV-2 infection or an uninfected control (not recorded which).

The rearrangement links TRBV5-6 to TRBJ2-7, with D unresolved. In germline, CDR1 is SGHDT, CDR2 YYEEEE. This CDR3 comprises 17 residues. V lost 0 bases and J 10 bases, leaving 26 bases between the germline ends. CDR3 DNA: TGTGCCAGCAGCTTGGAAGGCAAGGCGACGGCCTGGATACGCCAGTACGTC. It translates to CASSLEGKATAWIRQYV.

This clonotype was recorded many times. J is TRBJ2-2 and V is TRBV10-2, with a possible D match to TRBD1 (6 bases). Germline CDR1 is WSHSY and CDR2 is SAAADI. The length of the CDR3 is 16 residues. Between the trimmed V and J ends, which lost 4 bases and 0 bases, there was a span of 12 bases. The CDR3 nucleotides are TGCGCCAGCAGTGTTAGTGAGGGGGCGAACACCGGGGAGCTGTTTTTT. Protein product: CASSVSEGANTGELFF.

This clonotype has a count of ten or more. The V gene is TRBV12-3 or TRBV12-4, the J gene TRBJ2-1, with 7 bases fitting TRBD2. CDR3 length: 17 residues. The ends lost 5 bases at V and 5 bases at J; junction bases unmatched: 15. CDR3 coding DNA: TGTGCCAGCAGTGCCCTGATGGCTAGCGGCCCGAACAATGAGCAGTTCTTC. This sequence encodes CASSALMASGPNNEQFF.

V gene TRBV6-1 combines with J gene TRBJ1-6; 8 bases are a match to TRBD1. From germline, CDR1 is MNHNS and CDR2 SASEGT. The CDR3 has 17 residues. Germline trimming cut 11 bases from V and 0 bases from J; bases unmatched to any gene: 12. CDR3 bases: TGTGCCTGCAAGACAGGGGCTACGAGCTCCTATAATTCACCCCTCCACTTT. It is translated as CACKTGATSSYNSPLHF.

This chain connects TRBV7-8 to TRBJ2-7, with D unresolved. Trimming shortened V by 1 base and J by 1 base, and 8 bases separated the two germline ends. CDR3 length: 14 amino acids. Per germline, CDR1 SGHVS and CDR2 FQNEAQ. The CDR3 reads CASSLESVSYEQYV. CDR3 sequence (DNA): TGTGCCAGCAGCTTAGAATCGGTATCCTACGAGCAGTACGTC.

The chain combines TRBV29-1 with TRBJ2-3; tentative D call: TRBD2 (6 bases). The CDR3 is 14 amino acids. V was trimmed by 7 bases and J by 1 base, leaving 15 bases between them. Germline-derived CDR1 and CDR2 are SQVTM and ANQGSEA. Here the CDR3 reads CSARSGLRTDTQYF. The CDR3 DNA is TGCAGCGCACGTTCTGGACTACGCACAGATACGCAGTATTTT.

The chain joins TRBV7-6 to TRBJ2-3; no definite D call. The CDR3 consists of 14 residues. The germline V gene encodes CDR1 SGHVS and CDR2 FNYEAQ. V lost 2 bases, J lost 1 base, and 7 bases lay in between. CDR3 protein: CASSLFAGTDTQYF. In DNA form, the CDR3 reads TGTGCCAGCAGCTTATTTGCGGGCACAGATACGCAGTATTTT.

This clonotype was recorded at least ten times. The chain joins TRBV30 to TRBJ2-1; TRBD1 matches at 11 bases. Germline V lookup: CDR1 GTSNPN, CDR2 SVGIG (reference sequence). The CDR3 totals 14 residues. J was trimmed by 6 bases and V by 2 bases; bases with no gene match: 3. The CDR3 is CAWSTGTGGNEQFF. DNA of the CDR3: TGTGCCTGGAGTACCGGGACAGGGGGCAATGAGCAGTTCTTC.

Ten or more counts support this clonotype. CDR3 residues: CSARAPGANVLTF. CDR3 coding DNA: TGCAGTGCTAGAGCACCTGGGGCCAACGTCCTGACTTTC. The chain carries TRBV20-1 and TRBJ2-6; D is unresolved. V shed 1 base and J shed 2 bases, with 3 bases lying between them. Germline CDR1 and CDR2: DFQATT and SNEGSKA (reference sequence). The CDR3 has 13 amino acids.

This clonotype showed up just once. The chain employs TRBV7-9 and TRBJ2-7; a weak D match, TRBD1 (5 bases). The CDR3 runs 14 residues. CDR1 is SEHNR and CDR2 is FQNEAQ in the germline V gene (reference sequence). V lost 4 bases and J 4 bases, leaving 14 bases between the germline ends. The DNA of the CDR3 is TGTGCCAGCAGCTCCAACACTGGACAATACGAGCAGTACGTC. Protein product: CASSSNTGQYEQYV.

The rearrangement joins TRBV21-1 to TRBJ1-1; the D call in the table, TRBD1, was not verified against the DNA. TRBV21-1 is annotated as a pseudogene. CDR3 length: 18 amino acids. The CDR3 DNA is TGTGCCAGCAGCAAAGAAGAGGACAGGTCCCTCATGAACACTGAAGCTTTCTTT. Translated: CASSKEEDRSLMNTEAFF.

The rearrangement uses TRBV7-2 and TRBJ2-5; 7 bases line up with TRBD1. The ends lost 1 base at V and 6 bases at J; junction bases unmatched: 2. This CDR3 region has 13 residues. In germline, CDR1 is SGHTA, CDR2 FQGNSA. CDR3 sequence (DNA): TGTGCCAGCAGCTTAGGGGACAGTAAGACCCAGTACTTC. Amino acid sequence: CASSLGDSKTQYF.

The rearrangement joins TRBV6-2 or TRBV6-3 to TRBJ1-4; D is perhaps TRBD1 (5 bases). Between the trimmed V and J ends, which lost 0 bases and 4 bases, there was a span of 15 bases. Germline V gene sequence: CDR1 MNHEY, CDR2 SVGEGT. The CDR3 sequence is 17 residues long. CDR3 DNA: TGTGCCAGCAGTTACTCGATTCGCGACAGCTATAATGAAAAACTGTTTTTT. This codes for CASSYSIRDSYNEKLFF.

The CDR3 coding sequence is TGCGCCAGCAGCCGGCCCCCCGGGACAGGGACCAGGGCAGATACGCAGTATTTT. Protein sequence: CASSRPPGTGTRADTQYF. This sequence joins TRBV5-1 and TRBJ2-3, with 9 bases identical to TRBD1. This CDR3 has 18 amino acids. The V segment lost 4 bases and the J segment 4 bases; nucleotides outside the gene matches: 16. Germline CDR1 SGHRS, CDR2 YFSETQ.

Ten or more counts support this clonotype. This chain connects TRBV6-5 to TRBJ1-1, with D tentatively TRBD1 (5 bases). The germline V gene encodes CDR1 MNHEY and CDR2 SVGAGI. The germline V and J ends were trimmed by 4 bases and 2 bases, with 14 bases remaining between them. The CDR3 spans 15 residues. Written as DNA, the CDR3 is TGTGCCAGCAGTTTCCGGCAGGGCCTAAACACTGAAGCTTTCTTT. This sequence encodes CASSFRQGLNTEAFF.

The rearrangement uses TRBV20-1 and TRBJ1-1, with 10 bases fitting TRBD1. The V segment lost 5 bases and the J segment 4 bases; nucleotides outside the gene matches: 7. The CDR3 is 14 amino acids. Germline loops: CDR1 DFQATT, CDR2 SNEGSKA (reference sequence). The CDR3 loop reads CSAWTGGVGTEAFF. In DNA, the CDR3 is TGCAGTGCTTGGACAGGGGGAGTCGGCACTGAAGCTTTCTTT.

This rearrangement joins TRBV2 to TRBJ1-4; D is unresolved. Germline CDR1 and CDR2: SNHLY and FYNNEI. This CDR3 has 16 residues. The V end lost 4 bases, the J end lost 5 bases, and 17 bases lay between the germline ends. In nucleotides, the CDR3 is TGTGCCAGCAGTGGAGATCAGGAAGACACCAATGAAAAACTGTTTTTT. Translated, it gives CASSGDQEDTNEKLFF.

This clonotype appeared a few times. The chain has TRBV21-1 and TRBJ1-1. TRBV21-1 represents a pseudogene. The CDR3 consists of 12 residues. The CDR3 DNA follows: TGTGCCAGCAGCAAAGAGAACACTGAAGCTTTCTTT. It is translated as CASSKENTEAFF.

The CDR3 here is CASSDGQANTGELFF. In DNA, the CDR3 is TGTGCCAGCAGCGATGGACAGGCGAACACCGGGGAGCTGTTTTTT. The gene calls are TRBV9 and TRBJ2-2; 7 nucleotides match TRBD1. V was pared by 3 bases and J by 0 bases, with 2 bases of the junction left unmatched. The length of the CDR3 is 15 residues. Per germline, CDR1 SGDLS and CDR2 YYNGEE.

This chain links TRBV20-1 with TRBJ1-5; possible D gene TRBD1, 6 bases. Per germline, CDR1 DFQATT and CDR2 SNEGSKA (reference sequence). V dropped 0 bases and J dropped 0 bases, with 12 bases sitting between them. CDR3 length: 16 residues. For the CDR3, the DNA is TGCAGTGCTAGAGACCAACAGGGTTTTAGCAATCAGCCCCAGCATTTT. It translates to CSARDQQGFSNQPQHF.

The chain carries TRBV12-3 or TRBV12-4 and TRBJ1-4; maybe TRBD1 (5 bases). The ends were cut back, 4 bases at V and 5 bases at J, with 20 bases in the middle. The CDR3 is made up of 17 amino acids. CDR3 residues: CASSSSLSQGFNEKLFF. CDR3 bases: TGTGCCAGCAGTTCCAGCTTATCCCAGGGATTCAATGAAAAACTGTTTTTT.

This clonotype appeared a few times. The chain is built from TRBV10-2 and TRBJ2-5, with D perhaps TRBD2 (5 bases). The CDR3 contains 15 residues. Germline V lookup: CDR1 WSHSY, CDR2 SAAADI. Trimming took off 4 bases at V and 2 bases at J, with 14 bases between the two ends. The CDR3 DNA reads TGCGCCAGCAGTGGAACTAGTAGTCCACAAGAGACCCAGTACTTC. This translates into CASSGTSSPQETQYF.

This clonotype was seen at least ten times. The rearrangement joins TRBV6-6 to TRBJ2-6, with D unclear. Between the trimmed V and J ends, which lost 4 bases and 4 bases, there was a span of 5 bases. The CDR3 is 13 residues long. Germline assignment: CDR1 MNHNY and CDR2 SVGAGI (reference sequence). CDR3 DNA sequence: TGTGCCAGCAGTTCCTCCGGGGCCAACGTCCTGACTTTC. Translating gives CASSSSGANVLTF.

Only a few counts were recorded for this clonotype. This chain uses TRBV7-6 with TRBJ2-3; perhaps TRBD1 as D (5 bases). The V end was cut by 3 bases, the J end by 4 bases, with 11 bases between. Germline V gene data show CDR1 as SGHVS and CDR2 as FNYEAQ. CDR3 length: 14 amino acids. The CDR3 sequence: CASSFMGRADTQYF. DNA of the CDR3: TGTGCCAGCAGCTTTATGGGGCGCGCAGATACGCAGTATTTT.

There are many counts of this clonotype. In DNA form, the CDR3 reads TGTGCCAGCAGGCAGGGACAGCGAAGCTCCTATAATTCACCCCTCCACTTT. Amino acid sequence: CASRQGQRSSYNSPLHF. V usage is TRBV6-5 and J usage is TRBJ1-6; 7 nucleotides match TRBD1. With 6 bases clipped from V and 0 bases from J, the junction kept 8 bases outside the gene matches. Germline CDR1 reads MNHEY; CDR2 reads SVGAGI. CDR3 length: 17 residues.